The text below deals with one T cell receptor (beta chain). What it binds is unknown. The data stem from a study of cytomegalovirus exposure and HLA in healthy donors. Turning to the study itself: Approximately 80 million unique TCRs from HLA-typed donors were held in an early data release. Overall study findings and caveats: The authors later linked a missense DCLRE1C variant to TCR beta V- and J-gene trimming. 150 to 200 TCR beta chains were listed as cytomegalovirus-associated.

A multiplex PCR was run with 60 Vbeta primers and 13 Jbeta primers. Assay used: immunoSEQ multiplex PCR; TCRdb lists only in-frame clones, some missing. Recorded here are 100,000 to 150,000 clones; the top ten clones represent about 1.8%. There are 16 residues in the CDR3. V shed 4 bases and J shed 4 bases, with 18 bases lying between them. Germline V lookup: CDR1 PRHDT, CDR2 FYEKMQ (reference sequence). The V gene is TRBV13, the J gene TRBJ2-3; possible D gene TRBD2, 5 bases. The clonotype was recovered from a young man in good health and CMV-seronegative. Source material: PBMCs. CDR3: CASSSSRVVRADTQYF. For the CDR3, the DNA is TGTGCCAGCAGCTCCTCTCGAGTAGTGCGGGCAGATACGCAGTATTTT.